Here is one T cell receptor beta chain with its context. Its antigen specificity is not known. No base quality information exists; no much larger clone differs at one position. This sample stems from a study of Ad26.COV2.S vaccination and SARS-CoV-2 variants (dated by TCRdb to the early 2020s). At the level of the whole study: Vaccine-arm donors were drawn from COV1001, a multicentre, randomized, double-blind, placebo-controlled phase I-IIa trial of Ad26.COV2.S in healthy adults. Ad26.COV2.S was administered intramuscularly at 5 x 10^10 or 1 x 10^11 viral particles, either as a single shot or as two shots given 56 days apart. Trial participants were randomized into five groups of five, in which low-dose or high-dose Ad26.COV2.S was given once or twice, or placebo was given on both occasions. TCRbeta repertoire sequencing was used to assess the specificity and breadth of SARS-CoV-2-reactive T cell receptors after Ad26.COV2.S vaccination. A total of around 32 samples were included in the TCR-sequenced set, comprising some 20 Ad26.COV2.S vaccine recipients, 5 placebo recipients and 8 SARS-CoV-2 convalescent individuals. Blinding of investigators to trial group allocation was maintained during experiments and outcome assessment. The paper as a whole reports these results and caveats: Non-spike TCR breadth was comparable between vaccine and placebo recipients, consistent with the vaccine containing only spike. It was noted by the authors that total T cell responses may have been underestimated by the TCR breadth and depth analyses. Comparing responses between vaccine doses or regimens was not something the study was powered to do. Spike-specific TCR breadth was higher in Ad26.COV2.S recipients than in placebo recipients (P = 0.0014). After vaccination, substantial breadth of spike-specific CD8+ and CD4+ T cell responses was reported.

V gives up 0 bases and J gives up 0 bases, and the segment between their germline ends measures 9 bases. The CDR3 has 16 amino acids, counting the end cysteine and phenylalanine. Only the CDR3 part of the read is kept: 48 bases, read in frame from the first base. From the germline V gene, CDR1 is LGHNA and CDR2 is YSLEER. This specimen's treatment or condition label, per the study, means: 19 received Ad26.COV2.S at low or high dose, single or two shots; five or six received placebo; per-sample allocation not given. Repertoires of vaccine and placebo recipients were sequenced from samples collected on day 63 after the first injection. In Cohort 1b, roughly 26 adults aged 18-55 years were enrolled at a single site in Boston, USA, between 29 July and 7 August 2020. As a vaccine, Ad26.COV2.S was a replication-incompetent adenovirus type 26 vector that expressed a prefusion-stabilized SARS-CoV-2 spike protein derived from the original Wuhan strain.

TCRbeta CDR3 regions were sequenced with the immunoSEQ Assay. After extraction, genomic DNA underwent amplification by bias-controlled multiplex PCR, followed by high-throughput sequencing. Per the original workflow: To quantify the absolute abundance of every unique TCRbeta CDR3 region, sequences were collapsed and filtered. T cell fraction was estimated by normalizing TCRbeta template counts to usable DNA, which was measured by amplifying reference genes present in all nucleated cells. Repertoire TCRs were annotated as SARS-CoV-2-specific by exact matching of V gene, CDR3 amino acid sequence and J gene to a known reactive TCR set. The reference SARS-CoV-2 TCR set was obtained from MIRA and was filtered for enrichment in COVID-19-positive ImmuneCODE repertoires, whereby public or cross-reactive TCRs were removed. Drawing on the MIRA antigens, annotated TCRs were analysed further at the level of specific ORF or position within ORF. Breadth was defined as annotated unique rearrangements over total unique productive rearrangements; depth was the summed frequency of those rearrangements. TCR breadth was compared between groups using two-sided Wilcoxon rank-sum tests. TCRdb stores this immuneACCESS table with in-frame sequences only. Part of the clones is absent; in the studies checked, under half of the shortfall reflects unresolved V genes, and no reason is known for the rest. The DNA was the basis for D and trimming; V, J and clone size are from that table. This sample has a few hundred thousand clones in its table, and 92% of those were observed once. 1.5% to 2% of the sample rests with the top ten.

The sequence joins TRBV4-3 to TRBJ1-3; TRBD1 is a possible D gene, resting on 5 matching bases. The sequences come from peripheral blood, collected in a trial of Ad26.COV2.S vaccine versus placebo. The receptor was isolated from a person between 18 and 65 years old who received the Ad26.COV2.S COVID-19 vaccine or a placebo. The sequenced DNA is TGCGCCAGCAGCCAAGATAGACAGACCTCTGGAAACACCATATATTTT. Translation gives CASSQDRQTSGNTIYF.